This is a list of T cell receptor beta chains from one sample in a study of CD8+ T cells in alopecia areata. Clones were read by immunoSEQ multiplex PCR, and TCRdb kept only the in-frame ones, dropping some. Of more than 11,000 clones in the sample, 45% to 65% were seen once. Sequencing used CD4+ Tregs sorted from blood. These receptors originate from a human donor with alopecia areata. The CDR3 runs from the conserved cysteine through the conserved F or W. D genes are given only for firm matches.

cdr3_length	v_call	d_call	j_call	cdr3_aa
14	TRBV18	TRBD1	TRBJ2-7	CASSPLGTAYEQYF
13	TRBV5-1	NA	TRBJ1-2	CASSLDRNYGYTF
17	TRBV4-1	NA	TRBJ2-7	CASSQDHKGQSSYEQYF
14	TRBV6-6	NA	TRBJ1-2	CASTPATGSWGYTF
18	TRBV5-1	TRBD2	TRBJ2-1	CASSYGTSGTTYIDEQFF
11	TRBV28	NA	TRBJ2-1	CASFEGSEQFF
16	TRBV7-9	NA	TRBJ2-4	CASSLGGESAKNIQYF
12	TRBV7-3	NA	TRBJ2-2	CASSLPAGELFF
15	TRBV5-1	TRBD1	TRBJ2-3	CASRDTGGLTDTQYF
12	TRBV28	NA	TRBJ1-5	CASRISDQPQHF
17	TRBV28	TRBD2	TRBJ2-3	CASSSPLGLADTDTQYF
15	TRBV29-1	NA	TRBJ2-3	CSVEEMTANTDTQYF
17	TRBV27	NA	TRBJ2-3	CASSFFPRDASTDTQYF
13	TRBV9	NA	TRBJ1-3	CASSVDSGNTIYF
15	TRBV28	TRBD1	TRBJ1-4	CASSHYGTGGEKLFF
15	TRBV5-1	NA	TRBJ2-1	CASSLDPADYNEQFF
12	TRBV5-1	NA	TRBJ2-3	CASSFSTDTQYF
14	TRBV6-5	NA	TRBJ1-4	CASGDQGKREKLFF
14	TRBV5-5	NA	TRBJ1-2	CASSLVSSGYGYTF
15	TRBV5-1	TRBD2	TRBJ2-2	CASSTGLAWTGELFF
16	TRBV11-3	TRBD2	TRBJ2-1	CASSLALAGGYNEQFF
15	TRBV19	NA	TRBJ2-7	CASSISPWDLAKQYF
15	TRBV6-1	TRBD1	TRBJ1-5	CASRGGTGLGQPQHF
14	TRBV2	NA	TRBJ2-5	CASKEQGVQETQYF
13	TRBV14	NA	TRBJ2-1	CASSPRPRGEQFF
13	TRBV29-1	NA	TRBJ2-7	CSVGEGSSYEQYF
13	TRBV5-1	NA	TRBJ2-1	CASGLVAGNEQFF
14	TRBV28	NA	TRBJ1-1	CASSQTLSNTEAFF
16	TRBV2	NA	TRBJ1-1	CASSEALSTGNTEAFF
15	TRBV27	NA	TRBJ2-1	CASTSGLSFRNEQFF
16	TRBV12-5	NA	TRBJ1-3	CASGTRQERPGNTIYF
13	TRBV27	NA	TRBJ1-1	CASSFLFNTEAFF
15	TRBV19	NA	TRBJ1-1	CASSIVAGGNTEAFF